Presented here are 13 T cell receptor beta chains from one specimen sequenced in a study of blood T cells in healthy people across ages. The use of a sample-barcoded 5' primer and a J-beta primer mix characterized a second PCR of about 7 to 12 cycles. TCRdb processed the 5' RACE reads anew with MiXCR; each CDR3 protein has one entry. This table holds about 1.8 million distinct CDR3 sequences, roughly 52% found once. The sequenced material came from blood. Receptors originate from a woman between 40 and 50 years old in good health.

The chain joins TRBV12-3 or TRBV12-4 to TRBJ1-2; maybe TRBD1 (6 bases). V lost 6 bases to trimming and J lost 9 bases, with 14 bases between them. CDR3 length: 12 residues. CDR3 region: CASSRNRERYTF. The CDR3 DNA sequence: TGTGCCAGCAGCCGCAACAGGGAGCGCTACACCTTC.

This clonotype has a handful of counts. The rearrangement uses TRBV7-2 and TRBJ2-1; 9 positions agree with TRBD2. The J segment lost 3 bases and the V segment lost 4 bases, leaving 16 bases of the junction unmatched. The CDR3 extends over 19 amino acids. Germline lookup yields CDR1 SGHTA and CDR2 FQGNSA. CDR3 DNA: TGTGCCAGCAGCTCCCACAGACTACTAGCGGGTACTAACTACAATGAGCAGTTCTTC. This encodes CASSSHRLLAGTNYNEQFF.

This rearrangement joins TRBV7-6 to TRBJ1-4, with unresolved D. The germline gives CDR1 SGHVS, CDR2 FNYEAQ. The CDR3 has 16 residues. V dropped 1 base and J dropped 6 bases, with 15 bases sitting between them. CDR3 sequence reads: CASSLEVPENDEKLFF. CDR3 nucleotide sequence: TGTGCCAGCAGCTTAGAGGTCCCGGAGAATGATGAAAAACTGTTTTTT.

The CDR3 nucleotides are TGTGCCAGTAGTATAGATACGGGTAACTATGGCTACACCTTC. It translates to CASSIDTGNYGYTF. V usage is TRBV19 and J usage is TRBJ1-2; D is ambiguous. V gave up 0 bases and J gave up 1 base, with 6 bases separating them. Germline CDR1 LNHDA, CDR2 SQIVND (reference sequence). CDR3 size: 14 residues.

J is TRBJ2-1 and V is TRBV5-1, with 11 bases that match TRBD2. The germline V gene has CDR1 SGHRS and CDR2 YFSETQ. This CDR3 has 14 amino acids. V was clipped by 6 bases and J by 6 bases; unmatched bases: 5. CDR3 amino acids: CASTNSGGGNEQFF. CDR3 nucleotide sequence: TGCGCCAGCACTAATAGCGGGGGGGGCAATGAGCAGTTCTTC.

The chain employs TRBV5-1 and TRBJ2-5; D not resolved. The CDR3 consists of 20 residues. Germline CDR1 and CDR2: SGHRS and YFSETQ. V lost 0 bases and J lost 11, with 35 bases in between. CDR3 in amino acids: CASSLGVPQKAGPGYNEQYF. The CDR3 DNA reads as TGCGCCAGCAGCTTGGGAGTCCCTCAAAAGGCTGGACCCGGCTACAATGAGCAGTACTTC.

CDR3 in amino acids: CSASLPGTDTQYF. CDR3 nucleotide sequence: TGCAGTGCTAGTTTGCCAGGGACAGATACGCAGTATTTT. The genes are TRBV20-1 and TRBJ2-3, with a tentative D call TRBD1 (5 bases). Trimming took off 3 bases at V and 3 bases at J, with 10 bases between the two ends. Germline V gene lookup returns CDR1 DFQATT and CDR2 SNEGSKA (reference sequence). CDR3 length equals 13 residues.

CDR3 sequence reads: CASQRAGTNYNEQFF. The CDR3 DNA reads as TGTGCCAGCCAACGAGCCGGGACAAATTACAATGAGCAGTTCTTC. The chain has TRBV6-2 or TRBV6-3 and TRBJ2-1; D is possibly TRBD1 (6 bases). V was shortened by 8 bases and J by 4 bases, with 18 bases between the two germline ends. This CDR3 is built from 15 residues. The germline V gene has CDR1 MNHEY and CDR2 SVGEGT.

The V gene is TRBV5-1, the J gene TRBJ2-1; 12 bases are shared with TRBD2. V shed 1 base, J shed 6 bases, and the junction held 5 bases outside the gene matches. CDR1 and CDR2 (germline): SGHRS, YFSETQ. The CDR3 is 16 residues long. The CDR3 DNA reads as TGCGCCAGCAGCTTGCGGACTAGCGGGGCTTCCAATGAGCAGTTCTTC. Encoded protein: CASSLRTSGASNEQFF.

On this clonotype itself: The junction differs from germline at one of its ends, possibly a read error. The rearrangement joins TRBV12-3 or TRBV12-4 to TRBJ1-5, with D perhaps matching TRBD1 (6 bases). CDR3 length equals 16 residues. The DNA of the CDR3 is TGTGCCAGCAGTTCCCCGGGGGGCGGACGGAATCAACCCCAGCATTTT. It translates to CASSSPGGGRNQPQHF.

The chain has TRBV6-5 and TRBJ2-5; no definite D call. Trimming cost V 6 bases and J 2 bases, with 16 bases left between them. CDR3 length: 15 residues. Germline CDR1 reads MNHEY; CDR2 reads SVGAGI. CDR3 residues: CASRGLAARQETQYF. In DNA form, the CDR3 reads TGTGCCAGCAGGGGGTTGGCGGCTAGGCAAGAGACCCAGTACTTC.

This clonotype was observed a few times. The V gene is TRBV6-6, the J gene TRBJ1-5; no reliable D call. Trimming pared 7 bases from V and 0 bases from J, leaving 7 bases between. The CDR3 is 13 residues long. Germline-derived CDR1 and CDR2 are MNHNY and SVGAGI (reference sequence). The chain's CDR3 is CASTEISNQPQHF. CDR3 nucleotides: TGTGCCAGCACAGAAATTAGCAATCAGCCCCAGCATTTT.

The chain links TRBV2 to TRBJ2-1, with 14 bases lining up with TRBD2. V gave up 8 bases and J gave up 6 bases; unmatched junction bases: 9. Germline CDR1 and CDR2: SNHLY and FYNNEI. This CDR3 has 16 residues. DNA for the CDR3: TGTGCCAGCGGAGGACTAGCGGGGGGCCTACTCAATGAGCAGTTCTTC. Amino acid sequence: CASGGLAGGLLNEQFF.